This TCR beta chain was identified during a study of OX40 agonist ivuxolimab in advanced cancers. Study information: The study enrolled dose-escalation patients with hepatocellular carcinoma, melanoma, renal cell or head and neck cancer. The eligibility criteria allowed prior anti-PD-1, anti-PD-L1 or anti-CTLA-4 therapy, and approximately 42% had some. Overall study findings and caveats: CD4+ and CD8+ T cells in blood underwent clonal expansion by week 6 at 0.1 to 3.0 mg/kg.

With regard to this clone: Its antigen is undetermined.

Losses at the gene ends were 4 bases for V and 4 bases for J; bases not matched to a gene: 0. The CDR3 is 14 amino acids. Germline CDR1 is MRHNA and CDR2 is SNTAGT. The data were produced by immunoSEQ multiplex PCR, yet TCRdb's version contains in-frame clones alone and is incomplete. The profile shows 60,000 to 70,000 clones, around 89% of them singletons. Sequenced here: CD4+ or CD8+ T cells sorted from blood, sampled in a trial of the OX40 agonist ivuxolimab. This clonotype was sampled from an adult with an advanced solid tumor such as melanoma, head and neck, liver or kidney cancer. The chain couples TRBV6-4 to TRBJ2-3; 12 nucleotides align to TRBD2. The DNA of the CDR3 is TGTGCCAGCAGTGGACTAGCGGGAGCAGATACGCAGTATTTT. This translates into CASSGLAGADTQYF.